Each of the 17 T cell receptor beta chains below was sequenced from the same sample in a study of blood T cell repertoires in COVID-19 (dated by TCRdb to about 2020). The method behind the library was the immunoSEQ multiplex PCR assay. TCRdb obtained this table from immuneACCESS and retained in-frame rearrangements with V and J assigned. These tables miss some clones; where compared with another copy, unresolved V genes account for less than half of the shortfall, and the remainder is unexplained. The sample has under 150,000 clones on record, around 84% of them singletons. Together, the top ten hold less than 5.5% of the sample. The sequenced sample was peripheral blood. All receptors come from a woman aged 50 to 65 with acute or convalescent COVID-19.

This chain connects TRBV6-4 to TRBJ2-1; D might be TRBD2 (6 bases). V was shortened by 3 bases and J by 4 bases, with 16 bases between the two germline ends. The CDR3 length is 16 residues. Per germline, CDR1 MRHNA and CDR2 SNTAGT. The CDR3 coding sequence is TGTGCCAGCAGTGATCGGGGCGGCGGGGAATACAATGAGCAGTTCTTC. Its protein is CASSDRGGGEYNEQFF.

A few counts support this clone. The V and J genes are TRBV2 and TRBJ1-2; D not resolved. Germline V lookup: CDR1 SNHLY, CDR2 FYNNEI. CDR3 length: 12 residues. Trimming left V 10 bases short and J 9 bases short, with 18 bases between. The CDR3 DNA sequence: TGTGCCACCGCTGGAGAAAATTACCGCTACACCTTC. Translation: CATAGENYRYTF.

The gene calls are TRBV7-9 and TRBJ2-7, with TRBD1 identical over 7 bases. J was trimmed by 4 bases and V by 2 bases; bases with no gene match: 14. This CDR3 is built from 17 residues. From germline, CDR1 is SEHNR and CDR2 FQNEAQ (reference sequence). The CDR3: CASSLIIGDSDSYEQYF. The CDR3 DNA reads TGTGCCAGCAGCTTAATTATTGGGGACAGTGATTCGTACGAGCAGTACTTC.

DNA for the CDR3: TGTGCCAGCAGCGCCGGGAGTGATGGCTACACCTTC. The encoded protein is CASSAGSDGYTF. The chain employs TRBV3-1 (or the pseudogene TRBV3-2) and TRBJ1-2; D is uncertain. The V gene lost 5 bases and the J gene lost 6 bases, with 10 bases spanning the gap. The germline V gene encodes CDR1 LGHDT and CDR2 YNNKEL (reference sequence). CDR3 size: 12 residues.

This chain connects TRBV7-2 to TRBJ1-1; no firm D call. Germline V gene sequence: CDR1 SGHTA, CDR2 FQGNSA. The CDR3 is 18 amino acids. Deletions cut 1 base from V and 3 bases from J, with 21 bases between. As DNA, the CDR3 is TGTGCCAGCAGCTTAGAGAATCGGGCGGTGGGAGAGGACACTGAAGCTTTCTTT. Its translation is CASSLENRAVGEDTEAFF.

The gene calls are TRBV27 and TRBJ2-1; TRBD1 aligns across 9 bases. V shed 10 bases and J 16 bases; nucleotides not matched to a gene: 17. In germline, CDR1 is MNHEY, CDR2 SMNVEV (reference sequence). CDR3 length equals 13 residues. CDR3: CATSPGTGLLHFF. The CDR3 region has the DNA TGTGCCACCTCCCCCGGGACAGGGCTATTGCATTTCTTC.

The chain has TRBV4-2 and TRBJ2-7; D possibly corresponds to TRBD1 (6 bases). CDR1 and CDR2 from the germline V gene are LGHNA and YNFKEQ. The CDR3 sequence is 16 residues long. Trimming stripped 2 bases from V and 0 bases from J, with 14 bases between. The CDR3 is CASSQSDRQDSYEQYF. The CDR3 DNA sequence: TGTGCCAGCAGCCAATCAGATCGACAGGACTCCTACGAGCAGTACTTC.

This clone has just one count. J is TRBJ2-3 and V is TRBV11-3; the D gene is possibly TRBD1 (5 bases). The germline V and J ends were trimmed by 3 bases and 2 bases, with 6 bases remaining between them. Germline CDR1 and CDR2: SGHNT and YENEEA. The CDR3 is 13 amino acids. The CDR3: CASSFGHTDTQYF. The CDR3, as DNA: TGTGCCAGCAGCTTCGGACACACAGATACGCAGTATTTT.

This clone was observed once. V and J are TRBV6-2 or TRBV6-3 and TRBJ2-5; possibly TRBD2 for D (6 bases). The CDR3 consists of 13 residues. V was trimmed by 5 bases and J by 5 bases, leaving 12 bases between them. Germline V CDR1 and CDR2: MNHEY, SVGEGT. Here the CDR3 reads CASSQLAGETQYF. CDR3 coding DNA: TGTGCCAGCAGTCAACTAGCAGGGGAGACCCAGTACTTC.

The chain is built from TRBV10-3 and TRBJ1-6; 7 bases are a match to TRBD1. V lost 10 bases and J lost 5; bases outside the gene matches: 5. Germline V gene data show CDR1 as ENHRY and CDR2 as SYGVKD. This CDR3 has 13 amino acids. This CDR3 is CATRTGNNSPLHF. DNA of the CDR3: TGTGCCACCCGGACAGGAAATAATTCACCCCTCCACTTT.

The J gene is TRBJ2-5, the V gene TRBV12-3 or TRBV12-4; D might be TRBD1 (6 bases). Deletions cut 5 bases from V and 5 bases from J, with 12 bases between. CDR3 size: 13 residues. The CDR3 coding sequence is TGTGCCAGCAGTGTACAGGGTGGGGAGACCCAGTACTTC. This codes for CASSVQGGETQYF.

The CDR3 here is CASAGGANNSPLHF. CDR3 bases: TGTGCCAGCGCAGGGGGCGCAAATAATTCACCCCTCCACTTT. This chain links TRBV2 with TRBJ1-6; 8 nucleotides align to TRBD1. The junction had 5 bases not matched to a gene; V was cut back by 8 bases and J by 5 bases. The length of the CDR3 is 14 residues. Germline V CDR1 and CDR2: SNHLY, FYNNEI.

The CDR3 protein is CASSQMTGFTGELFF. The CDR3 nucleotides read TGTGCCAGCAGCCAGATGACAGGGTTCACCGGGGAGCTGTTTTTT. V is TRBV14 and J is TRBJ2-2; TRBD1 agrees at 7 bases. This CDR3 spans 15 amino acids. The V gene's germline CDR1 is SGHDN and CDR2 FVKESK. With 3 bases clipped from V and 4 bases from J, the junction kept 5 bases outside the gene matches.

The gene calls are TRBV10-3 and TRBJ2-3; possibly TRBD2 for D (5 bases). CDR3 size: 13 residues. Deletions cut 6 bases from V and 3 bases from J, with 10 bases between. CDR1 and CDR2 (germline): ENHRY, SYGVKD. DNA for the CDR3: TGTGCCATCAGCCGGGAATTAACAGATACGCAGTATTTT. This sequence encodes CAISRELTDTQYF.

Note on this clone: In this CDR3 the conserved last residue, phenylalanine or tryptophan, is missing, so a read error is likely. The DNA is left out, because the CDR3 cannot be placed on it with certainty; the CDR3 is given as TCRdb lists it. V and J are TRBV20-1 and TRBJ1-6; no DNA check was done on the table's D call, TRBD1. Germline CDR1 reads DFQATT; CDR2 reads SNEGSKA (reference sequence). The CDR3 adds up to 8 amino acids, both ends counted. The CDR3 spells CSARGGPL.

The chain employs TRBV6-5 and TRBJ1-1, with TRBD1 identical over 7 bases. The CDR3 extends over 14 amino acids. Germline CDR1 reads MNHEY; CDR2 reads SVGAGI. The trim removed 5 bases at V and 4 bases at J, leaving 7 bases unmatched. DNA of the CDR3: TGTGCCAGCAGTAAGCCGGGACAGCTCACTGAAGCTTTCTTT. Translated: CASSKPGQLTEAFF.

The chain employs TRBV2 and TRBJ1-5; 10 nucleotides line up with TRBD1. In germline, CDR1 is SNHLY, CDR2 FYNNEI. The CDR3 runs 13 residues. V shed 8 bases and J 4 bases; nucleotides not matched to a gene: 2. CDR3 in amino acids: CASRDRGNQPQHF. DNA of the CDR3: TGTGCCAGCCGGGACAGGGGAAATCAGCCCCAGCATTTT.